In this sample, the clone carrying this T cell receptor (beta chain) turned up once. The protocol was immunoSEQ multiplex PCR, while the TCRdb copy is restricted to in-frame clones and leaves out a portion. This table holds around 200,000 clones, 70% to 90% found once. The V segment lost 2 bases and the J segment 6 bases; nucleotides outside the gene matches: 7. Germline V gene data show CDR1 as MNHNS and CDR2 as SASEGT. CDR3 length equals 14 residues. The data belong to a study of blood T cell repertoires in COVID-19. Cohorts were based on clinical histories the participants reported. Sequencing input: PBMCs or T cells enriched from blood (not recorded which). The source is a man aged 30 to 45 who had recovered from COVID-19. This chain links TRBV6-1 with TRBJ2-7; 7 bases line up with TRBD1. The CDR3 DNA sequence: TGTGCCAGCAGTGAACCCGCTAGGGGGCGCGAGCAGTACTTC. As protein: CASSEPARGREQYF.